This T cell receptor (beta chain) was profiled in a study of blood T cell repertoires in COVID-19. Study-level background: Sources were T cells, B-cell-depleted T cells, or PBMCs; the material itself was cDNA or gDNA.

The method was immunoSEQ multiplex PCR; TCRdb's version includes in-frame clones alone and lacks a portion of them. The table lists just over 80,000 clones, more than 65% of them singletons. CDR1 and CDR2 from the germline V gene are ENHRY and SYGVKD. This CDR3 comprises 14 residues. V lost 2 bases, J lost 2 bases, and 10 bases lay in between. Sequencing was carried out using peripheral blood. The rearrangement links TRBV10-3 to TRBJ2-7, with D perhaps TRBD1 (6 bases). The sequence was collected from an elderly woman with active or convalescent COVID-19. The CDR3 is CAISEPGQTYEQYF. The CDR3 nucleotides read TGTGCCATCAGTGAGCCAGGACAGACCTACGAGCAGTACTTC.